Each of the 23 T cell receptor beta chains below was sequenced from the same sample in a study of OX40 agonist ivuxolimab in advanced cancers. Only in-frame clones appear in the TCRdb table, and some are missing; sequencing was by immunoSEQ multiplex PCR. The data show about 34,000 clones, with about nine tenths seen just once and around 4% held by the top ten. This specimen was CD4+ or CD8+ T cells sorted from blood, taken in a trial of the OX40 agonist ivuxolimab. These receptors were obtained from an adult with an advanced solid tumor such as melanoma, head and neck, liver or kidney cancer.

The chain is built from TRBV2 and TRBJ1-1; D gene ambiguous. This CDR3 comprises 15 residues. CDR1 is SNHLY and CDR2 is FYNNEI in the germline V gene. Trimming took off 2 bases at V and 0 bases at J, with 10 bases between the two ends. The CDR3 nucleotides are TGTGCCAGCAGTGAATCGGCAGTGATGAACACTGAAGCTTTCTTT. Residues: CASSESAVMNTEAFF.

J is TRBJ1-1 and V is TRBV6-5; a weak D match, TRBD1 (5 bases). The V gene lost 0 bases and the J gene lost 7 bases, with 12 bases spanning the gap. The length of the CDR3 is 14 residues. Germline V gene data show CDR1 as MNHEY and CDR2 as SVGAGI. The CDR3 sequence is CASSYSSRDFEAFF. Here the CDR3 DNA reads TGTGCCAGCAGTTACTCGAGCAGGGACTTTGAAGCTTTCTTT.

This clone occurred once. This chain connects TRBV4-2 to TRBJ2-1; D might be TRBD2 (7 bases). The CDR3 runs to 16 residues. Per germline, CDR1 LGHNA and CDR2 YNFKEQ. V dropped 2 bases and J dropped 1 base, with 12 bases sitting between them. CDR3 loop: CASSQREGGSYNEQFF. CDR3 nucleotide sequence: TGTGCCAGCAGCCAAAGGGAGGGGGGATCCTACAATGAGCAGTTCTTC.

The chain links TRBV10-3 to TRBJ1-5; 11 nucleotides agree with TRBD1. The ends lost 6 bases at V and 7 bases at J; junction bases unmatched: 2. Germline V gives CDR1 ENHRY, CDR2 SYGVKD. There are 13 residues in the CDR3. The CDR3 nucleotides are TGTGCCATCAGCGGACAGGGGGCACAGCCCCAGCATTTT. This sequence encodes CAISGQGAQPQHF.

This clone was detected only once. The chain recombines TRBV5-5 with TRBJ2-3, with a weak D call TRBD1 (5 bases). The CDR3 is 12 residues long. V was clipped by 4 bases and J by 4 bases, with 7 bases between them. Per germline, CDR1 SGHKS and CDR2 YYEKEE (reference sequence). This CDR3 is CASSKTADTQYF. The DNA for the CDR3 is TGTGCCAGCAGCAAGACAGCAGATACGCAGTATTTT. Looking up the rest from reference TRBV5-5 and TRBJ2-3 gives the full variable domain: DAGVTQSPTHLIKTRGQQVTLRCSPISGHKSVSWYQQVLGQGPQFIFQYYEKEERGRGNFPDRFSARQFPNYSSELNVNALLLGDSALYLCASSKTADTQYFGPGTRLTVL.

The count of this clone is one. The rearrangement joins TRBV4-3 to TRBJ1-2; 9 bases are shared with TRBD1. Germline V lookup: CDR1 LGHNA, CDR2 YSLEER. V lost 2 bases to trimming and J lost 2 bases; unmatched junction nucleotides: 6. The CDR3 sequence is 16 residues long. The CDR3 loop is CASSQPQGAYNYGYTF. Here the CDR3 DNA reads TGCGCCAGCAGCCAACCACAGGGGGCATACAACTATGGCTACACCTTC.

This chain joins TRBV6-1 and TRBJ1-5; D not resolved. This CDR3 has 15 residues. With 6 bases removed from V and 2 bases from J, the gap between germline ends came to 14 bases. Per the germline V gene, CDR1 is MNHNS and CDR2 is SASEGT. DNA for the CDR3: TGTGCCAGCAGAGGCTCCTTACTTGGCAATCAGCCCCAGCATTTT. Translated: CASRGSLLGNQPQHF.

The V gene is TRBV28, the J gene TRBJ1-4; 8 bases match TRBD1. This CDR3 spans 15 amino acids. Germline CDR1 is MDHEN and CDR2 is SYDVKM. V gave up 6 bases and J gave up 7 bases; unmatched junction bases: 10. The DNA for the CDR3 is TGTGCCAGCAGGAGCAGCGGACAGGGTAGTGAAAAACTGTTTTTT. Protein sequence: CASRSSGQGSEKLFF. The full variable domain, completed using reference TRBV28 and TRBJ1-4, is DVKVTQSSRYLVKRTGEKVFLECVQDMDHENMFWYRQDPGLGLRLIYFSYDVKMKEKGDIPEGYSVSREKKERFSLILESASTNQTSMYLCASRSSGQGSEKLFFGSGTQLSVL.

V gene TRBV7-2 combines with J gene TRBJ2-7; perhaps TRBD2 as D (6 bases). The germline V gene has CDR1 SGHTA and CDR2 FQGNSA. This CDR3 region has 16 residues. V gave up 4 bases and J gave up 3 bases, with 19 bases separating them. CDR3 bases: TGTGCCAGCAGCTCCATTACCGGGGGTCGTATCTACGAGCAGTACTTC. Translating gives CASSSITGGRIYEQYF. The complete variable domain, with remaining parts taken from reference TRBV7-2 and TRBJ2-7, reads GAGVSQSPSNKVTEKGKDVELRCDPISGHTALYWYRQSLGQGLEFLIYFQGNSAPDKSGLPSDRFSAERTGGSVSTLTIQRTQQEDSAVYLCASSSITGGRIYEQYFGPGTRLTVT.

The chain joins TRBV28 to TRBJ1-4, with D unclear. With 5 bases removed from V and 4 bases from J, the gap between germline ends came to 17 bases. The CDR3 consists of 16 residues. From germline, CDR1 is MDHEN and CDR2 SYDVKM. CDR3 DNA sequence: TGTGCCAGCAGTCCCGCCCTGAACGGGCTTAATGAAAAACTGTTTTTT. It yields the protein CASSPALNGLNEKLFF. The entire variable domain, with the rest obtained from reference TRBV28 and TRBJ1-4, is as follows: DVKVTQSSRYLVKRTGEKVFLECVQDMDHENMFWYRQDPGLGLRLIYFSYDVKMKEKGDIPEGYSVSREKKERFSLILESASTNQTSMYLCASSPALNGLNEKLFFGSGTQLSVL.

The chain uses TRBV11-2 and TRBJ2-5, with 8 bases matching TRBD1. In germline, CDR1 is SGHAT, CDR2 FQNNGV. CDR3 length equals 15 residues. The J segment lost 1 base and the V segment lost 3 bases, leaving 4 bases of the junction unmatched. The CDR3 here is CASSLGTGIQETQYF. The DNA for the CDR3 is TGTGCCAGCAGCTTGGGGACAGGCATCCAAGAGACCCAGTACTTC.

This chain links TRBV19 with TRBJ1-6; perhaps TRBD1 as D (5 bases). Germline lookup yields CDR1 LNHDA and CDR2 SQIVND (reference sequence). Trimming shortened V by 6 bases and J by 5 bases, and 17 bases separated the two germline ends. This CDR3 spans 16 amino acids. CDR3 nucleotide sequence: TGTGCCAGTAGGAATTCGGGGGTTGGAGATAATTCACCCCTCCACTTT. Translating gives CASRNSGVGDNSPLHF.

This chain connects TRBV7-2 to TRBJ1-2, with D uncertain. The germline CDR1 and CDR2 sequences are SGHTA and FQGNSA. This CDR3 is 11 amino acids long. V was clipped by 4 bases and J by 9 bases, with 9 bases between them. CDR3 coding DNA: TGTGCCAGCAGCTCGACATCGAGCTACACCTTC. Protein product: CASSSTSSYTF.

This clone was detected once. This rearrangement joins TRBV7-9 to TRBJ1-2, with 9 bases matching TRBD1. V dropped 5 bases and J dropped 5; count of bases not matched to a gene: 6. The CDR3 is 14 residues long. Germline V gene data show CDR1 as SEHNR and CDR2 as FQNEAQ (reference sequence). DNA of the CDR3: TGTGCCAGCAGCCCTAGGACAGGGGAGTATGGCTACACCTTC. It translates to CASSPRTGEYGYTF.

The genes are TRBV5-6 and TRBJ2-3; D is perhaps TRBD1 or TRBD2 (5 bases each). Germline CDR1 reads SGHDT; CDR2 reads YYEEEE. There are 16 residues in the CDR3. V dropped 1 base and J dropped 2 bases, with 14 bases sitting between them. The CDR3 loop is CASSLLGTEDTDTQYF. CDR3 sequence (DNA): TGTGCCAGCAGCTTGCTGGGGACGGAGGACACAGATACGCAGTATTTT. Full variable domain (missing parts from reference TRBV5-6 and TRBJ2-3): DAGVTQSPTHLIKTRGQQVTLRCSPKSGHDTVSWYQQALGQGPQFIFQYYEEEERQRGNFPDRFSGHQFPNYSSELNVNALLLGDSALYLCASSLLGTEDTDTQYFGPGTRLTVL.

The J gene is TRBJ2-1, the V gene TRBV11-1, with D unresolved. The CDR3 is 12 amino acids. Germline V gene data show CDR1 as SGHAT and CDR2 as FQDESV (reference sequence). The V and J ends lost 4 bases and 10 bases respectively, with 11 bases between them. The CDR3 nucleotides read TGTGCCAGCAGCTACGACCGAAACGAGCAGTTCTTC. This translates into CASSYDRNEQFF.

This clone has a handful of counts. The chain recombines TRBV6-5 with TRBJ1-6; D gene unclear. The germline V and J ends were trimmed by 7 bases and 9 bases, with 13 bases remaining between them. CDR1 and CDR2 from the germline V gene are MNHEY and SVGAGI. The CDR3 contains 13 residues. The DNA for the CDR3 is TGTGCCAGCACCCCCCCGGTGGGTTCACCCCTCCACTTT. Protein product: CASTPPVGSPLHF.

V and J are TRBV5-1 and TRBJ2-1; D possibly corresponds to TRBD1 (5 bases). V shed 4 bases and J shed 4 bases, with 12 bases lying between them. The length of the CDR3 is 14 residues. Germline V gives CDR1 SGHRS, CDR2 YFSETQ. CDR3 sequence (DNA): TGCGCCAGCAGCAATGGACAAATTTACAATGAGCAGTTCTTC. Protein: CASSNGQIYNEQFF.

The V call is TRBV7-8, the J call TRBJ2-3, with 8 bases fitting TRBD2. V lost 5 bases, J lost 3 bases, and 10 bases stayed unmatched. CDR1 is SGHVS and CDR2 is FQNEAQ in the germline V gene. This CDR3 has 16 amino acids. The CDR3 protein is CASSPFAGRGTDTQYF. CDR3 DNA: TGTGCCAGCAGCCCCTTCGCCGGGAGGGGGACAGATACGCAGTATTTT.

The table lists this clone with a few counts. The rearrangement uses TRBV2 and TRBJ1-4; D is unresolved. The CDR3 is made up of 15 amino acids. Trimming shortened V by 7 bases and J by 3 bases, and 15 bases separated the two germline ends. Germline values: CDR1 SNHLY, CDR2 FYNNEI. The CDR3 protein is CASTIGYGANEKLFF. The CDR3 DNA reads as TGTGCCAGCACGATAGGGTATGGGGCTAATGAAAAACTGTTTTTT.

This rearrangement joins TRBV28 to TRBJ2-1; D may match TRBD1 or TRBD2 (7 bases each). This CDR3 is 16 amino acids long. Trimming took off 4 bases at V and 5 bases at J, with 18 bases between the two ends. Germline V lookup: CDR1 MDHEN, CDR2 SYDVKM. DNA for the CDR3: TGTGCCAGCAGTTCTCCTAGCAGGGGGGGCGACAATGAGCAGTTCTTC. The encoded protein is CASSSPSRGGDNEQFF.

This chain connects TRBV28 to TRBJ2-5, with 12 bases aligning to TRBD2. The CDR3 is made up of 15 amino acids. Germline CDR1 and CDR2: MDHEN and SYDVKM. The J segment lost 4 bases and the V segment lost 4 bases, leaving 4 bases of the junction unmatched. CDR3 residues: CASSSLAGGGETQYF. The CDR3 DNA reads TGTGCCAGCAGTTCTCTAGCGGGGGGGGGAGAGACCCAGTACTTC. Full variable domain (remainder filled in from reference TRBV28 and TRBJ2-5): DVKVTQSSRYLVKRTGEKVFLECVQDMDHENMFWYRQDPGLGLRLIYFSYDVKMKEKGDIPEGYSVSREKKERFSLILESASTNQTSMYLCASSSLAGGGETQYFGPGTRLLVL.

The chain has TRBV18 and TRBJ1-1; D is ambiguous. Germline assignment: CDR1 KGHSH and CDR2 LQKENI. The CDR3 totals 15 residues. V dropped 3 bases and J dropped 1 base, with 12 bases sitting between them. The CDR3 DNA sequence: TGTGCCAGCTCACCCCAGAGGCTACAGAACACTGAAGCTTTCTTT. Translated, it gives CASSPQRLQNTEAFF.